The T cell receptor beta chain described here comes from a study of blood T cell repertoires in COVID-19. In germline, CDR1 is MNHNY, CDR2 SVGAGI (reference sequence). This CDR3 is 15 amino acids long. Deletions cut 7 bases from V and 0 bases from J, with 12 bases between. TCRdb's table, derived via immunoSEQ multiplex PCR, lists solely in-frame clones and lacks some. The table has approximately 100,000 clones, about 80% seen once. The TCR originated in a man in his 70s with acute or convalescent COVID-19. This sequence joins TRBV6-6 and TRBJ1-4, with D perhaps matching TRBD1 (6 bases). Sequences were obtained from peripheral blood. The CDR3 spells CASTQGSATNEKLFF. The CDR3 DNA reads TGTGCCAGCACCCAGGGGAGTGCAACTAATGAAAAACTGTTTTTT.